This TCR beta chain was retrieved from a study of OX40 agonist ivuxolimab in advanced cancers. The method was immunoSEQ multiplex PCR; TCRdb's version includes in-frame clones alone and lacks a portion of them. This sample has around 100,000 clones; about 90% occur once, and the top ten carry 0.15% to 0.2%. The germline CDR1 and CDR2 sequences are MGHRA and YSYEKL. CDR3 size: 19 residues. Trimming took off 1 base at V and 0 bases at J, with 16 bases between the two ends. Sequences were derived from CD4+ or CD8+ T cells sorted from blood, sampled in a trial of the OX40 agonist ivuxolimab. The J gene is TRBJ1-6, the V gene TRBV4-1, with D perhaps TRBD1 (5 bases). The source of this sequence is an adult with an advanced solid tumor such as melanoma, head and neck, liver or kidney cancer. Here the CDR3 reads CASSQVPGQGFSYNSPLHF. CDR3 DNA: TGCGCCAGCAGCCAAGTACCGGGGCAGGGTTTCTCCTATAATTCACCCCTCCACTTT.